The rows below give T cell receptor beta chains drawn from one sample of a study of early T cells in non-severe SARS-CoV-2 infection. Each CDR3 protein gets one entry after TCRdb re-called the 5' RACE reads with MiXCR. The sample includes tens of thousands of distinct CDR3 sequences, roughly 7% seen only once; the top ten take 6.5% to 9.5%. Sequencing input: whole blood. All receptors derive from an adult who was a healthcare worker with PCR-confirmed SARS-CoV-2 infection or an uninfected control (not recorded which). The CDR3 runs from the conserved cysteine through the conserved F or W. A D gene is named only where the DNA matches it firmly. Rows give clone size only sometimes, using once, few, many, or a class for an expanded clone.

v_gene: TRBV6-1; j_gene: TRBJ2-2; d_gene: TRBD1; abundance: few; CDR3aa: CASSRRRTGGEDTGELFF; CDR3nt: TGTGCCAGCAGTAGGAGACGGACAGGGGGCGAGGACACCGGGGAGCTGTTTTTT
v_gene: TRBV6-5; j_gene: TRBJ1-2; d_gene: NA; abundance: many; CDR3aa: CASSYALPDRYGYTF; CDR3nt: TGTGCCAGCAGTTACGCCCTCCCTGACAGATATGGCTACACCTTC
v_gene: TRBV5-1; j_gene: TRBJ2-5; d_gene: TRBD1; abundance: few; CDR3aa: CASSFSTGMGETQYF; CDR3nt: TGCGCCAGCAGCTTTTCGACAGGGATGGGGGAGACCCAGTACTTC
v_gene: TRBV5-4; j_gene: TRBJ2-3; d_gene: NA; abundance: many; CDR3aa: CASSLSGGHSTDTQYF; CDR3nt: TGTGCCAGCAGCTTATCCGGGGGGCATAGCACAGATACGCAGTATTTT
v_gene: TRBV12-3/TRBV12-4; j_gene: TRBJ1-2; d_gene: NA; abundance: few; CDR3aa: CASSLDRDWYGYTF; CDR3nt: TGTGCCAGCAGTTTAGACAGGGATTGGTATGGCTACACCTTC
v_gene: TRBV12-3/TRBV12-4; j_gene: TRBJ2-1; d_gene: TRBD2; abundance: NA; CDR3aa: CASSLPKSGLAGDNEQFF; CDR3nt: TGTGCCAGCAGTTTACCCAAATCGGGACTAGCGGGGGACAATGAGCAGTTCTTC
v_gene: TRBV6-5; j_gene: TRBJ1-1; d_gene: TRBD1; abundance: NA; CDR3aa: CASSYGQGMNTEAFF; CDR3nt: TGTGCCAGCAGTTACGGACAGGGGATGAACACTGAAGCTTTCTTT
v_gene: TRBV30; j_gene: TRBJ1-4; d_gene: NA; abundance: few; CDR3aa: CAWSVPGAYEKLFF; CDR3nt: TGTGCCTGGAGTGTACCGGGGGCTTACGAAAAACTGTTTTTT
v_gene: TRBV27; j_gene: TRBJ1-1; d_gene: TRBD1; abundance: many; CDR3aa: CASSIHRGEPPINTEAFF; CDR3nt: TGTGCCAGCAGCATACACAGGGGAGAACCCCCCATTAACACTGAAGCTTTCTTT
v_gene: TRBV10-2; j_gene: TRBJ2-3; d_gene: TRBD2; abundance: NA; CDR3aa: CASSPMASGVTDTQYF; CDR3nt: TGCGCCAGCAGTCCAATGGCTAGCGGGGTCACAGATACGCAGTATTTT
v_gene: TRBV18; j_gene: TRBJ2-1; d_gene: NA; abundance: many; CDR3aa: CASSLGPGESEQFF; CDR3nt: TGTGCCAGCTCTCTTGGGCCCGGTGAGTCCGAGCAGTTCTTC
v_gene: TRBV20-1; j_gene: TRBJ1-2; d_gene: NA; abundance: NA; CDR3aa: CSARPGAAGYTF; CDR3nt: TGCAGTGCTAGGCCGGGGGCGGCGGGCTACACCTTC
v_gene: TRBV20-1; j_gene: TRBJ1-4; d_gene: TRBD1; abundance: NA; CDR3aa: CSAGGTGNEKLFF; CDR3nt: TGCAGTGCTGGAGGGACAGGGAATGAAAAACTGTTTTTT
v_gene: TRBV7-9; j_gene: TRBJ1-4; d_gene: NA; abundance: NA; CDR3aa: CASSLALVGRTNEKLFF; CDR3nt: TGTGCCAGCAGCTTAGCGCTGGTAGGCAGAACTAATGAAAAACTGTTTTTT
v_gene: TRBV29-1; j_gene: TRBJ2-3; d_gene: NA; abundance: many; CDR3aa: CSVEVLAGFTDTQYF; CDR3nt: TGCAGCGTTGAAGTCCTAGCCGGGTTTACAGATACGCAGTATTTT
v_gene: TRBV24-1; j_gene: TRBJ1-2; d_gene: TRBD1; abundance: many; CDR3aa: CATSDPRQGGGYTF; CDR3nt: TGTGCCACCAGTGATCCCCGACAGGGAGGCGGCTACACCTTC
v_gene: TRBV28; j_gene: TRBJ2-5; d_gene: TRBD2; abundance: NA; CDR3aa: CASSPSGTSDETQYF; CDR3nt: TGTGCCAGCAGTCCCTCAGGGACTAGCGATGAGACCCAGTACTTC
v_gene: TRBV2; j_gene: TRBJ2-1; d_gene: TRBD2; abundance: many; CDR3aa: CASRGTGTSQFF; CDR3nt: TGTGCCAGCAGGGGGACCGGGACTAGCCAGTTCTTC
v_gene: TRBV5-1; j_gene: TRBJ1-1; d_gene: NA; abundance: many; CDR3aa: CASSLGPGPDTEAFF; CDR3nt: TGCGCCAGCAGCTTGGGACCGGGGCCGGACACTGAAGCTTTCTTT
v_gene: TRBV6-2/TRBV6-3; j_gene: TRBJ1-1; d_gene: TRBD1; abundance: NA; CDR3aa: CASSYYDWYRGNTEAFF; CDR3nt: TGTGCCAGCAGTTATTATGACTGGTACAGGGGGAACACTGAAGCTTTCTTT
v_gene: TRBV6-2/TRBV6-3; j_gene: TRBJ2-7; d_gene: NA; abundance: few; CDR3aa: CASSSYRETGEQYF; CDR3nt: TGTGCCAGCAGTTCTTACAGAGAGACGGGTGAGCAGTACTTC
v_gene: TRBV28; j_gene: TRBJ2-7; d_gene: TRBD1; abundance: NA; CDR3aa: CASSTGQFRDEQYF; CDR3nt: TGTGCCAGCAGCACGGGACAGTTTCGGGACGAGCAGTACTTC
v_gene: TRBV7-2; j_gene: TRBJ1-4; d_gene: TRBD1; abundance: few; CDR3aa: CASSLRQGTEKLFF; CDR3nt: TGTGCCAGCAGCTTACGACAGGGAACGGAAAAACTGTTTTTT
v_gene: TRBV7-3; j_gene: TRBJ2-3; d_gene: NA; abundance: many; CDR3aa: CASSGSRGVADTQYF; CDR3nt: TGTGCCAGCAGCGGTAGTAGGGGAGTCGCAGATACGCAGTATTTT
v_gene: TRBV5-4; j_gene: TRBJ2-3; d_gene: NA; abundance: NA; CDR3aa: CASSFPGTPPYSQYF; CDR3nt: TGTGCCAGCAGCTTCCCCGGGACTCCGCCCTACTCTCAGTATTTT
v_gene: TRBV19; j_gene: TRBJ1-2; d_gene: NA; abundance: few; CDR3aa: CASSLPNLYGYTF; CDR3nt: TGTGCCAGTAGTCTCCCAAACCTCTATGGCTACACCTTC
v_gene: TRBV7-8; j_gene: TRBJ1-4; d_gene: NA; abundance: many; CDR3aa: CASSMGRLANEKLFF; CDR3nt: TGTGCCAGCAGCATGGGACGTTTGGCTAATGAAAAACTGTTTTTT
v_gene: TRBV11-2; j_gene: TRBJ2-3; d_gene: NA; abundance: many; CDR3aa: CASSFTGNKADTQYF; CDR3nt: TGTGCCAGCAGCTTCACCGGGAATAAGGCAGATACGCAGTATTTT
v_gene: TRBV5-1; j_gene: TRBJ2-1; d_gene: TRBD2; abundance: few; CDR3aa: CATHPGSGGYNEQFF; CDR3nt: TGCGCCACCCACCCGGGGAGCGGGGGTTACAATGAGCAGTTCTTC
v_gene: TRBV18; j_gene: TRBJ2-7; d_gene: TRBD1; abundance: NA; CDR3aa: CASSPWDRGQGEQYF; CDR3nt: TGTGCCAGCTCACCATGGGACAGGGGGCAGGGCGAGCAGTACTTC
v_gene: TRBV3-1; j_gene: TRBJ2-3; d_gene: NA; abundance: few; CDR3aa: CASSQRVGLDTQYF; CDR3nt: TGTGCCAGCAGCCAGCGCGTCGGTCTAGATACGCAGTATTTT
v_gene: TRBV28; j_gene: TRBJ2-7; d_gene: NA; abundance: NA; CDR3aa: CASSPVISGNEQYF; CDR3nt: TGTGCCAGCAGTCCAGTTATCTCCGGAAACGAGCAGTACTTC
v_gene: TRBV20-1; j_gene: TRBJ2-5; d_gene: NA; abundance: NA; CDR3aa: CSVPGHVRETQYF; CDR3nt: TGCAGTGTTCCTGGGCACGTACGGGAGACCCAGTACTTC
v_gene: TRBV6-2/TRBV6-3; j_gene: TRBJ2-2; d_gene: NA; abundance: many; CDR3aa: CASSQLTFGELFF; CDR3nt: NA
v_gene: TRBV4-1; j_gene: TRBJ1-1; d_gene: NA; abundance: NA; CDR3aa: CASSEGIQVHTEAFF; CDR3nt: TGCGCCAGCAGCGAGGGAATTCAAGTGCACACTGAAGCTTTCTTT
v_gene: TRBV29-1; j_gene: TRBJ2-5; d_gene: NA; abundance: NA; CDR3aa: CSGRHQETQYF; CDR3nt: TGCAGCGGGAGGCACCAAGAGACCCAGTACTTC
v_gene: TRBV6-5; j_gene: TRBJ2-3; d_gene: TRBD1; abundance: few; CDR3aa: CASSNWGTGATDTQYF; CDR3nt: TGTGCCAGCAGTAACTGGGGGACAGGGGCCACAGATACGCAGTATTTT
v_gene: TRBV6-1; j_gene: TRBJ1-6; d_gene: NA; abundance: many; CDR3aa: CAVSQGGSPLHF; CDR3nt: TGTGCCGTCTCACAGGGAGGGTCACCCCTCCACTTT
v_gene: TRBV20-1; j_gene: TRBJ2-3; d_gene: NA; abundance: many; CDR3aa: CSARDPGRDADTQYF; CDR3nt: TGCAGTGCTAGAGATCCCGGCAGGGATGCAGATACGCAGTATTTT
v_gene: TRBV4-2; j_gene: TRBJ2-1; d_gene: TRBD2; abundance: many; CDR3aa: CASSPVAGGYNEQFF; CDR3nt: TGTGCCAGCAGCCCAGTAGCGGGGGGCTACAATGAGCAGTTCTTC
v_gene: TRBV7-8; j_gene: TRBJ1-2; d_gene: NA; abundance: few; CDR3aa: CASSPAGGDYGYTF; CDR3nt: TGTGCCAGCAGCCCCGCAGGTGGAGACTATGGCTACACCTTC
v_gene: TRBV15; j_gene: TRBJ2-5; d_gene: TRBD1; abundance: few; CDR3aa: CATSRELQGIGGETQYF; CDR3nt: TGTGCCACCAGCAGAGAATTACAGGGGATTGGAGGAGAGACCCAGTACTTC
v_gene: TRBV15; j_gene: TRBJ1-4; d_gene: NA; abundance: NA; CDR3aa: CATSRGGQLNEKLFF; CDR3nt: TGTGCCACCAGCCGGGGGGGGCAGCTTAATGAAAAACTGTTTTTT
v_gene: TRBV7-2; j_gene: TRBJ2-5; d_gene: NA; abundance: few; CDR3aa: CASSLKGRETQYF; CDR3nt: TGTGCCAGCAGCTTAAAGGGGCGAGAGACCCAGTACTTC
v_gene: TRBV6-2/TRBV6-3; j_gene: TRBJ2-5; d_gene: NA; abundance: few; CDR3aa: CASSYGRGGQETQYF; CDR3nt: TGTGCCAGCAGTTACGGTCGGGGCGGCCAAGAGACCCAGTACTTC
v_gene: TRBV20-1; j_gene: TRBJ2-1; d_gene: NA; abundance: NA; CDR3aa: CSATGGGGYNEQFF; CDR3nt: TGCAGTGCGACTGGGGGGGGCGGATACAATGAGCAGTTCTTC
v_gene: TRBV29-1; j_gene: TRBJ2-3; d_gene: NA; abundance: few; CDR3aa: CSAAPPITDTQYF; CDR3nt: TGCAGCGCCGCTCCCCCAATCACAGATACGCAGTATTTT
v_gene: TRBV27; j_gene: TRBJ2-1; d_gene: TRBD2; abundance: NA; CDR3aa: CASSLDQRGSSSYNEQFF; CDR3nt: TGTGCCAGCAGTTTGGATCAGCGGGGGTCGAGCTCCTACAATGAGCAGTTCTTC
v_gene: TRBV30; j_gene: TRBJ1-1; d_gene: NA; abundance: many; CDR3aa: CAWRDRQLMNTEAFF; CDR3nt: TGTGCCTGGAGGGATAGACAGCTAATGAACACTGAAGCTTTCTTT
v_gene: TRBV4-3; j_gene: TRBJ2-7; d_gene: NA; abundance: few; CDR3aa: CASSQAWVSYEQYF; CDR3nt: TGCGCCAGCAGCCAAGCCTGGGTCAGCTACGAGCAGTACTTC
v_gene: TRBV6-2/TRBV6-3; j_gene: TRBJ2-7; d_gene: NA; abundance: many; CDR3aa: CASSYRGYEQYF; CDR3nt: TGTGCCAGCAGTTACCGAGGGTACGAGCAGTACTTC
v_gene: TRBV30; j_gene: TRBJ1-2; d_gene: NA; abundance: NA; CDR3aa: CAYRRGYGYTF; CDR3nt: TGTGCCTATAGAAGGGGCTATGGCTACACCTTC
v_gene: TRBV4-1; j_gene: TRBJ1-2; d_gene: NA; abundance: many; CDR3aa: CASSQVWDTDNYGYTF; CDR3nt: TGCGCCAGCAGCCAAGTCTGGGACACCGATAACTATGGCTACACCTTC
v_gene: TRBV28; j_gene: TRBJ1-1; d_gene: NA; abundance: NA; CDR3aa: CASSFSLEAFF; CDR3nt: TGTGCCAGCAGTTTTTCATTAGAAGCTTTCTTT
v_gene: TRBV28; j_gene: TRBJ2-7; d_gene: TRBD1; abundance: few; CDR3aa: CASSTRGLSYEQYF; CDR3nt: TGTGCCAGTTCAACTAGGGGGCTATCCTACGAGCAGTACTTC
v_gene: TRBV29-1; j_gene: TRBJ2-3; d_gene: NA; abundance: NA; CDR3aa: CSVAFGAAADTQYF; CDR3nt: TGCAGCGTTGCATTCGGGGCTGCGGCAGATACGCAGTATTTT
v_gene: TRBV7-6; j_gene: TRBJ2-2; d_gene: NA; abundance: many; CDR3aa: CASSGYRDPTGELFF; CDR3nt: TGTGCCAGCAGCGGATACCGAGACCCGACAGGGGAGCTGTTTTTT
v_gene: TRBV6-5; j_gene: TRBJ2-5; d_gene: TRBD1; abundance: NA; CDR3aa: CASSTGTAEETQYF; CDR3nt: TGTGCCAGCAGTACCGGGACAGCGGAAGAGACCCAGTACTTC
v_gene: TRBV27; j_gene: TRBJ2-2; d_gene: NA; abundance: few; CDR3aa: CASSHNTGELFF; CDR3nt: TGTGCCAGCAGTCACAACACCGGGGAGCTGTTTTTT
v_gene: TRBV13; j_gene: TRBJ2-7; d_gene: NA; abundance: NA; CDR3aa: CASSRTGSSYEQYF; CDR3nt: TGTGCCAGCAGCCGGACCGGGAGCTCCTACGAGCAGTACTTC